This T cell receptor (beta chain) was found in a study of cytomegalovirus exposure and HLA in healthy donors. Germline-derived CDR1 and CDR2 are PRHDT and FYEKMQ (reference sequence). V was cut by 3 bases and J by 2 bases, with 8 bases left in between. The CDR3 is made up of 15 amino acids. Assay used: immunoSEQ multiplex PCR; TCRdb lists only in-frame clones, some missing. The sample records 200,000 to 250,000 clones, around four fifths being singletons. Study-level findings and limits: CMV antigen specificity was confirmed in vitro for a few CMV-associated chains. The study designated roughly 150 TCR beta chains cytomegalovirus-associated.

Concerning this clone: The antigen is undetermined.

V and J are TRBV13 and TRBJ2-6; D is uncertain. The specimen sequenced was PBMCs. This clonotype was obtained from a woman aged 25 to 39 in good health and CMV-seropositive. The CDR3 loop is CASSFLSTGANVLTF. Written as DNA, the CDR3 is TGTGCCAGCAGCTTCCTTAGCACTGGGGCCAACGTCCTGACTTTC.